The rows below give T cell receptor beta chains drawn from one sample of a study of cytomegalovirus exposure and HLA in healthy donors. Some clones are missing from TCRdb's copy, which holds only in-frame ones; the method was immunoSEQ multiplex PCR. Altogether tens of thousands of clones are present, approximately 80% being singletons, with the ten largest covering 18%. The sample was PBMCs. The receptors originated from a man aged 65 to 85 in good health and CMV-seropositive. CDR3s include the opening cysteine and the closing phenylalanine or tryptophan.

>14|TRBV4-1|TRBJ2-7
CASSQSLADYEQYF
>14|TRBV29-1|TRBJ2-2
CSVSTSGRPGELFF
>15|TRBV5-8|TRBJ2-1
CASSLSQGVTNEQFF
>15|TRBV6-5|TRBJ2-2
CASSYSRAGPGELFF
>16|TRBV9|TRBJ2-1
CASSVSSREGANEQFF
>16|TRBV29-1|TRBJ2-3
CSVEPQGGARADTQYF
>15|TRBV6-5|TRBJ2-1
CASRGGQTSYNEQFF
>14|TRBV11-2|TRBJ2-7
CASSSLAGVNEQYF
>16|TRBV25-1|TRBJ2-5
CASSEGRDSGKETQYF
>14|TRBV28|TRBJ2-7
CASRLPTSGNEQYF
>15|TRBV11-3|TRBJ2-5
CASSLVRGRYETQYF
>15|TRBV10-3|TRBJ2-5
CAISEGRDREGTQYF
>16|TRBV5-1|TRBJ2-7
CASSGGAQRGGYEQYF
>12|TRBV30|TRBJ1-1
CAAPQGNTEAFF
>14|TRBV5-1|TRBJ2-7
CASSSGTGNHEQYF
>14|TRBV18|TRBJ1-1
CASSPDVTGEEAFF
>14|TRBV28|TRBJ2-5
CASSGTGTRETQYF
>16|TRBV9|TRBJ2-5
CASSVDSGGAQETQYF
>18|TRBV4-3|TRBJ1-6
CASSQDDSWSSYNSPLHF
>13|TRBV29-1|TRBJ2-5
CSERPQGPETQYF
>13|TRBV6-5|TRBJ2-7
CASFRDRGYEQYF
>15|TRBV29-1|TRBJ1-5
CSVDRTNWSNQPQHF
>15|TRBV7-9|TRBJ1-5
CASSLGGGPNQPQHF
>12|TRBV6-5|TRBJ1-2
CASSPGTYGYTF
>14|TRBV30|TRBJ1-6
CAWREEWGNSPLHF
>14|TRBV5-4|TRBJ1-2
CASSPTVANYGYTF
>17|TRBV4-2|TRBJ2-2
CASSRNFRDRVIGELFF
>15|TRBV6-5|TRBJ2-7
CASSPSMTNSYEQYF
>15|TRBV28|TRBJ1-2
CASNPGGDRNYGYTF
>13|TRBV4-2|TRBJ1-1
CASSQEPGSEAFF
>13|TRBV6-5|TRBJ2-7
CASSYSNSDEQYF
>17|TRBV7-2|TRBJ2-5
CASSNQGSGGGRETQYF
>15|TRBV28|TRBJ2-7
CASSPEGEAPYEQYF
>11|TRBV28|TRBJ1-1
CASSVGPEAFF
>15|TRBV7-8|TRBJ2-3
CASSLEAGNTDTQYF
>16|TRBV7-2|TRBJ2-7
CASSLVGGTGGDEQYF
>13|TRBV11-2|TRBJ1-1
CASSLDRNTEAFF
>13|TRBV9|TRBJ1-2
CASSADRSPGYTF
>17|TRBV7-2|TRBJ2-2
CASSFVGGGRYTGELFF
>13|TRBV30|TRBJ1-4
CAWSPGQGEKLFF
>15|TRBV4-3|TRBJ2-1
CASSQPGLAINEQFF
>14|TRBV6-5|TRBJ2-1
CASSYGTYYNEQFF
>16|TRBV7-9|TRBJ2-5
CASSPPPGLAQETQYF
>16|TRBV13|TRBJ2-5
CASSLAPFGSQETQYF
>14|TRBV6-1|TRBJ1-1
CASKAGRENTEAFF
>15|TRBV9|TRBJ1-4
CASSVAGGTNEKLFF
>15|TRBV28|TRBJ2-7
CASSLSASGRYEQYF
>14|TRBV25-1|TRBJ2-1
CATAPPRDINEQFF
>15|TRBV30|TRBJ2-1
CAWSSTSGRYNEQFF
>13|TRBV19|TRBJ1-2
CASSLDRGPGYTF
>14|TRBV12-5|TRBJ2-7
CASGLEAGPYEQYF
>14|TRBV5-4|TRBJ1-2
CASSLGQGVVGYTF
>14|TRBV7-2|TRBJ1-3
CASAHGQFGNTIYF
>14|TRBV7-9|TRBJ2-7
CASRGGQSPYEQYF
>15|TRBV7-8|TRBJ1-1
CASRANHQPGTEAFF
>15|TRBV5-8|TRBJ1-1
CASRSGTGRYTEAFF
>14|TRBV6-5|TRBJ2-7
CASSYSSVSYEQYF
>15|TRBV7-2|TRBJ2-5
CASSPGTGESETQYF
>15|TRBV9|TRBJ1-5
CASSVGGTSNQPQHF
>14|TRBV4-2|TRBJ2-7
CASSQERLAYEQYF